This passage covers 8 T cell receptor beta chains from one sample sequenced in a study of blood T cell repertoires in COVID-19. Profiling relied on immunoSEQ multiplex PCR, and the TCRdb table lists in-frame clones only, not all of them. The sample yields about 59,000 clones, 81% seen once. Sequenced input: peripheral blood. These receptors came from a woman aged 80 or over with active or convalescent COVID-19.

The CDR3 bases are TGCGCCAGCAGCGCAGGACAGGGTAGCGACGAGCAGTACTTC. Amino acids: CASSAGQGSDEQYF. The chain joins TRBV5-1 to TRBJ2-7; the match to TRBD1 covers 8 bases. Germline lookup yields CDR1 SGHRS and CDR2 YFSETQ. V was pared by 4 bases and J by 5 bases, with 8 bases of the junction left unmatched. The CDR3 totals 14 residues.

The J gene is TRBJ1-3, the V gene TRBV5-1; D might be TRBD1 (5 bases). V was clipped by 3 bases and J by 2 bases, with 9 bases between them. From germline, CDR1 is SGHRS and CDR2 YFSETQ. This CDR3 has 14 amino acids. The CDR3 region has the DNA TGCGCCAGCAGCTCGGGGGGGACTGGAAACACCATATATTTT. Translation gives CASSSGGTGNTIYF.

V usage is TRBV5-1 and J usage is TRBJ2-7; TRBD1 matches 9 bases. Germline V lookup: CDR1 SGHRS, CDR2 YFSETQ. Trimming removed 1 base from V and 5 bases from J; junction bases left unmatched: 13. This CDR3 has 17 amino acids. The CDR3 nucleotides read TGCGCCAGCAGCTTGAGGTCTGGGACAGGGTTAATCCACGAGCAGTACTTC. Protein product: CASSLRSGTGLIHEQYF.

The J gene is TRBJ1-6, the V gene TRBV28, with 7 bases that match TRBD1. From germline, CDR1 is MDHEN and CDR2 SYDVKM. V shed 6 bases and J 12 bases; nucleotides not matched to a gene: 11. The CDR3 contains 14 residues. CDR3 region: CASSLGQVGRPLHF. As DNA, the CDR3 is TGTGCCAGCAGCCTCGGACAGGTGGGGAGACCCCTCCACTTT.

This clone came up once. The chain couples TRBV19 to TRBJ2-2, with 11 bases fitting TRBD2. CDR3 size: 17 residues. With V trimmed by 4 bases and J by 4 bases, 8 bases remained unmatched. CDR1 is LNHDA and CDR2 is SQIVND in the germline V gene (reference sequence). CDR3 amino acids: CASSTLAGGPLTGELFF. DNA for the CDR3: TGTGCCAGTAGTACGCTAGCGGGGGGCCCCCTCACCGGGGAGCTGTTTTTT.

Here the CDR3 DNA reads TGTGCCAGCAGTCCCCCGGAAGGGGTTAGCACAGATACGCAGTATTTT. Encoded protein: CASSPPEGVSTDTQYF. This chain links TRBV27 with TRBJ2-3; TRBD1 might be the D (5 bases). The CDR3 is made up of 16 amino acids. In germline, CDR1 is MNHEY, CDR2 SMNVEV (reference sequence). The ends were cut back, 5 bases at V and 0 bases at J, with 15 bases in the middle.

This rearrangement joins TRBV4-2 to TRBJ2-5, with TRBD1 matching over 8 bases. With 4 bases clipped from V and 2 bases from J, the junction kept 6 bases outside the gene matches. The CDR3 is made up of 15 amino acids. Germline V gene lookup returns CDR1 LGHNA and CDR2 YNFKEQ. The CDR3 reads CASSPTGEIQETQYF. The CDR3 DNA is TGTGCCAGCAGCCCGACAGGGGAAATTCAAGAGACCCAGTACTTC.

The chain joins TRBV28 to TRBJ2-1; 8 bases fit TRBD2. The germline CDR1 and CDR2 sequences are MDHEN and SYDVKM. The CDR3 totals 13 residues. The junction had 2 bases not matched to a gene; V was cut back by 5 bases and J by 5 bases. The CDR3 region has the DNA TGTGCCAGCAGTCCACTAGCGGACAATGAGCAGTTCTTC. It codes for CASSPLADNEQFF.